This section outlines one T cell receptor (beta chain) sequence together with its context. The antigen remains undetermined. TCRdb keeps only in-frame clones here, not all; method: immunoSEQ multiplex PCR. The repertoire has approximately 90,000 clones, approximately 95% of them found once; the top ten carry about 1.1%. The germline CDR1 and CDR2 sequences are GTSNPN and SVGIG (reference sequence). V lost 2 bases and J 5 bases, leaving 10 bases between the germline ends. The CDR3 runs 13 residues. This record belongs to a study of cytomegalovirus exposure and HLA in healthy donors. Study-level findings and limits: Many donors shared some public TCRs, even though most TCR sequences were rare.

This chain joins TRBV30 and TRBJ1-5; D is perhaps TRBD1 (6 bases). This clonotype was obtained from a woman in her twenties or thirties in good health and CMV-seropositive. Sequenced: PBMCs. CDR3 nucleotide sequence: TGTGCCTGGAGTCCAGGGGCCCATCAGCCCCAGCATTTT. It encodes CAWSPGAHQPQHF.